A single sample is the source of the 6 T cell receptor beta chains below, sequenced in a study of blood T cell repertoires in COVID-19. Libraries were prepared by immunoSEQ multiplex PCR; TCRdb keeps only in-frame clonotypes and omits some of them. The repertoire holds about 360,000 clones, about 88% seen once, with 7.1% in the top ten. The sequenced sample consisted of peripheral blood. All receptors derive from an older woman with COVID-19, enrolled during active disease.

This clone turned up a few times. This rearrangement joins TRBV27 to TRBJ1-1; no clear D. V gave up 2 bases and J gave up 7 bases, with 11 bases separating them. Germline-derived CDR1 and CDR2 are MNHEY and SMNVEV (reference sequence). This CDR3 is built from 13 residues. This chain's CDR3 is CASSLGGSREAFF. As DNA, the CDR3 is TGTGCCAGCAGTTTAGGAGGGTCGCGTGAAGCTTTCTTT.

This CDR3 is CASSLLRDSDLYGYTF. In nucleotides, the CDR3 is TGTGCCAGCAGTTTACTCCGGGACAGTGATTTATATGGCTACACCTTC. This chain uses TRBV6-5 with TRBJ1-2, with 7 bases lining up with TRBD1. From germline, CDR1 is MNHEY and CDR2 SVGAGI. V trimming: 4 bases; J trimming: 5 bases; junction bases outside the gene matches: 13. The CDR3 is made up of 16 amino acids.

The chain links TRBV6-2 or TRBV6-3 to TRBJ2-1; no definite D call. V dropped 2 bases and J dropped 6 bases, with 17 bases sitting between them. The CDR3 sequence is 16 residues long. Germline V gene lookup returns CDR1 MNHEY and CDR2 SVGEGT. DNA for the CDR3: TGTGCCAGCAGTTACCTTTCTCGACTCCTTGGCAATGAGCAGTTCTTC. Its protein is CASSYLSRLLGNEQFF.

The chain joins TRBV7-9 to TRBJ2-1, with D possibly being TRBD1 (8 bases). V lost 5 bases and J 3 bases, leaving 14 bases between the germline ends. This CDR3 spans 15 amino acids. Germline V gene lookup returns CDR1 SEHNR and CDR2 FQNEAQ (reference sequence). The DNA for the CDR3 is TGTGCCAGCAGCCGCACAGGGGGGGGCTACAATGAGCAGTTCTTC. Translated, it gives CASSRTGGGYNEQFF.

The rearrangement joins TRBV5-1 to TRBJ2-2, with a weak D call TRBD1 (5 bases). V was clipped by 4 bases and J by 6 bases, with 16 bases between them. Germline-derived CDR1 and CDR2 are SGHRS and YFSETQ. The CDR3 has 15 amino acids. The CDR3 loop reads CASSPTPGRAGELFF. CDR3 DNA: TGCGCCAGCAGCCCAACCCCAGGGCGTGCCGGGGAGCTGTTTTTT.

The DNA for the CDR3 is TGTGCCAGCTCAAAGCAGGGGGTTCTCTATGGCTACACCTTC. Translating gives CASSKQGVLYGYTF. The chain carries TRBV3-1 (or the pseudogene TRBV3-2) and TRBJ1-2; 7 bases align to TRBD1. Germline V lookup: CDR1 LGHDT, CDR2 YNNKEL (reference sequence). V gave up 8 bases and J gave up 4 bases; unmatched junction bases: 10. The CDR3 contains 14 residues.